This T cell receptor beta chain stems from a study of cytomegalovirus exposure and HLA in healthy donors. General study points: In vitro confirmation showed three CMV-associated chains to be CMV antigen specific.

V lost 3 bases, J lost 8 bases, and 13 bases lay in between. The V gene's germline CDR1 is ENHRY and CDR2 SYGVKD. CDR3 length: 13 amino acids. In regard to this clone: Antigen specificity is unknown.

Primers: 60 Vbeta forward and 13 Jbeta reverse. The method was immunoSEQ multiplex PCR; TCRdb's version includes in-frame clones alone and lacks a portion of them. The sample gives roughly 70,000 clones, about 80% of which show up once; around 6% is in the top ten. Sequenced sample: PBMCs. The rearrangement links TRBV10-3 to TRBJ1-2; possible D gene TRBD1, 6 bases. The clonotype originates from a man aged 45-65 years in good health and CMV-seronegative. CDR3 amino acids: CAISEWGRQGYTF. CDR3 sequence (DNA): TGTGCCATCAGTGAATGGGGGCGTCAAGGCTACACCTTC.